This entry describes one TCR beta chain. An end of the junction differs from the germline gene, which may be a read error. This sample stems from a study of blood T cell repertoires in COVID-19. Study in general: Samples taken during acute and convalescent COVID-19 were collected in the United States, Italy and Spain. T cells, B-cell-depleted T cells, or PBMCs provided the cDNA or gDNA that served as material.

The repertoire was sequenced with immunoSEQ multiplex PCR; TCRdb's copy has only in-frame clones and lacks some. The repertoire consists of about 58,000 clones, with approximately 80% occurring once and the leading ten covering roughly 10%. The CDR3 runs to 16 residues. CDR1 is PRHDT and CDR2 is FYEKMQ in the germline V gene (reference sequence). What was sequenced was peripheral blood. This chain uses TRBV13 with TRBJ2-7; 7 bases match TRBD1. The origin of this receptor is a man aged 50-60 years with COVID-19, enrolled during active disease. The CDR3 sequence is CASSLGGGTASYEQYF. In nucleotides, the CDR3 is TGTGCCAGCAGCCTAGGGGGTGGGACAGCTTCTTACGAGCAGTACTTC.